The clone carrying this T cell receptor (beta chain) showed up just once. Original data processing: How many nucleated cells were present was estimated from reference gene primer amplification. Sequencing used immunoSEQ multiplex PCR; TCRdb keeps in-frame clones, though not all of them. For V, J and clone size, that table is used; D and trimming come from the DNA. Among 30,000 to 35,000 clones listed, nearly 95% were seen once. The record originates from a study of blood T cell repertoires in COVID-19. At the level of the study: The United States, Italy and Spain supplied acute and convalescent COVID-19 samples.

The V gene end was trimmed by 5 bases and the J gene end by 4 bases; junction bases not matched to a gene: 4. This CDR3 contains 13 residues. Sample: peripheral blood. This sequence originates from a human donor in a cohort sampled during active COVID-19. The chain joins TRBV12-3 or TRBV12-4 to TRBJ1-2, with 7 bases fitting TRBD1. The CDR3 DNA follows: TGTGCCAGCAGTCGACAGGGTGGCTATGGCTACACCTTC. Protein sequence: CASSRQGGYGYTF.